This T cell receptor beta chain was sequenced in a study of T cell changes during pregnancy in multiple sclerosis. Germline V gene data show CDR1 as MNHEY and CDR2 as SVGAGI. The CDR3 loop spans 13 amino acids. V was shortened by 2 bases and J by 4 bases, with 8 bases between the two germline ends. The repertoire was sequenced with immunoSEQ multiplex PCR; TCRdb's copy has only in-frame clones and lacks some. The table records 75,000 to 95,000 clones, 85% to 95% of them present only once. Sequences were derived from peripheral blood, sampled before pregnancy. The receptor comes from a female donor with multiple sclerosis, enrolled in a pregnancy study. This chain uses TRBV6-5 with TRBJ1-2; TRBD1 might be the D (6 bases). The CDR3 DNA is TGTGCCAGCAGTTACGTCAGGGGCTATGGCTACACCTTC. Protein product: CASSYVRGYGYTF.